This paragraph covers one T cell receptor beta chain sequence. This entry is derived from a study of CXCR3-negative and CXCR3-positive naive CD8 T cells. UMI labels and 5' RACE were used to prepare the TRB cDNA libraries. From its re-call of the 5' RACE reads, TCRdb lists each CDR3 protein once, without DNA. This table lists over 4,500 distinct CDR3 sequences. Germline assignment: CDR1 SGHTA and CDR2 FQGNSA. The CDR3 is made up of 17 amino acids. The TCR comes from a human donor in good health. Some clones in this sample may be carry-over from other donors' samples. Source material: naive CXCR3- CD8+ T cells from blood. Subset meaning: CD45RO-CCR7+CD27+CD95- naive CD8+ T cells lacking CXCR3 (TNR3-). This sequence joins TRBV7-2 and TRBJ2-5; with no DNA, the TCRdb D assignment of TRBD1 cannot be verified. This CDR3 reads CASSLVEQGRSRETQYF. Combining the CDR3 with reference TRBV7-2 and TRBJ2-5 gives the whole variable domain GAGVSQSPSNKVTEKGKDVELRCDPISGHTALYWYRQSLGQGLEFLIYFQGNSAPDKSGLPSDRFSAERTGGSVSTLTIQRTQQEDSAVYLCASSLVEQGRSRETQYFGPGTRLLVL.